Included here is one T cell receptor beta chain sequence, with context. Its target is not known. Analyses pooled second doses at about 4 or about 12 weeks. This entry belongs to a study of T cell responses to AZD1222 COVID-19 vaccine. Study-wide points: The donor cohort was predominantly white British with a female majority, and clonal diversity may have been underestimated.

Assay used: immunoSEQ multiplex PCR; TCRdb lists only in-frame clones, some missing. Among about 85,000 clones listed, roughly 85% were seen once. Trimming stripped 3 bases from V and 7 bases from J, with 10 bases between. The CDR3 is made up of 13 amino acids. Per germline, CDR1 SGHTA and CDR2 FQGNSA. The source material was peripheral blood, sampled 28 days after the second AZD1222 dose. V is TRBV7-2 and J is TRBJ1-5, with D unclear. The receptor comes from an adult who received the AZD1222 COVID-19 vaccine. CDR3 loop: CASSLWVGQPQHF. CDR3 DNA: TGTGCCAGCAGCTTGTGGGTGGGCCAGCCCCAGCATTTT.